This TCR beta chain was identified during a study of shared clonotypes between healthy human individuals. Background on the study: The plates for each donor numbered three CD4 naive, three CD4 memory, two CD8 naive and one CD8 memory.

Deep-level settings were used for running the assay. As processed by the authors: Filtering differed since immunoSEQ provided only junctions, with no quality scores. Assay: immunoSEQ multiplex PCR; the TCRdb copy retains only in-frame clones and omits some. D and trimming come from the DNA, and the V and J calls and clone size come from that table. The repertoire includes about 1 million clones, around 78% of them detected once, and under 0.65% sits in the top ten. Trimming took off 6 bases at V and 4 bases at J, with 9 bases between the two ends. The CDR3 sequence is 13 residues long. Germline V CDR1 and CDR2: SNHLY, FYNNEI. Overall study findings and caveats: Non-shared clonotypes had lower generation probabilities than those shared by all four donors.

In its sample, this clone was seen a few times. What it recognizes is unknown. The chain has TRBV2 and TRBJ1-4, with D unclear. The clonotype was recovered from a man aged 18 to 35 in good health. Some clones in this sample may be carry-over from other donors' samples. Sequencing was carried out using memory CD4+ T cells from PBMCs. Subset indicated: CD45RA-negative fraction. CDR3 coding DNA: TGTGCCAGCAGGCCCGACTTTAATGAAAAACTGTTTTTT. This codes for CASRPDFNEKLFF.